A selection of T cell receptor beta chains follows, all from one sample in a study of shared clonotypes between healthy human individuals. The data were produced by immunoSEQ multiplex PCR, yet TCRdb's version contains in-frame clones alone and is incomplete. The sample lists about 1.1 million clones, 60% to 85% occurring once. Sequenced input: memory CD4+ T cells from PBMCs. These receptors originate from a man younger than 35 in good health. Some clones in this sample may be carry-over from other donors' samples. The CDR3 runs from the conserved cysteine through the conserved F or W. A D gene is named only where the DNA matches it firmly. Rows give clone size only sometimes, using once, few, many, or a class for an expanded clone.

V	D	size	J	DNA	CDR3
TRBV27	TRBD1	-	TRBJ2-7	TGTGCCAGCAGCGACTTTACCAGGGGGCGTTTTAACGAGCAGTACTTC	CASSDFTRGRFNEQYF
TRBV10-2	-	-	TRBJ2-7	TGCGCCAGCAGCCGAACAGGGTCCCCCTACGAGCAGTACTTC	CASSRTGSPYEQYF
TRBV4-3	-	-	TRBJ1-4	TGCGCCAGCAGCCAAGGGCAGGGTTGGGCAAAACTGTTTTTT	CASSQGQGWAKLFF
TRBV7-9	TRBD1	-	TRBJ2-5	TGTGCCAGCAGCTTAGGGACAGGGTATCAAGAGACCCAGTACTTC	CASSLGTGYQETQYF
TRBV28	-	-	TRBJ1-4	TGTGCCAGCAGCACTACAGGAGTTGCAACTAATGAAAAACTGTTTTTT	CASSTTGVATNEKLFF
TRBV4-2	-	-	TRBJ1-4	TGTGCCAGCAGCCAAGTAGGACAGACCCCCGTACTACTGTTTTTT	CASSQVGQTPVLLFF
TRBV20-1	-	few	TRBJ1-2	TGCAGTGCTAGCTCTCGTTCCAGGGTCGCCTTC	CSASSRSRVAF
TRBV27	-	few	TRBJ2-1	TGTGCCAGCACATCGGACACATCCGACTCCTACAATGAGCAGTTCTTC	CASTSDTSDSYNEQFF
TRBV29-1	-	-	TRBJ1-5	TGCAGCGTTGTCGAGGGCTATAGCAATCAGCCCCAGCATTTT	CSVVEGYSNQPQHF
TRBV14	TRBD1	-	TRBJ2-6	TGTGCCAGCAGCCAACAGACAGGGGCCGGGGCCAACGTCCTGACTTTC	CASSQQTGAGANVLTF
TRBV2	-	-	TRBJ2-1	TGTGCCAGCAACCCCCTAGCCTACAATGAGCAGTTCTTC	CASNPLAYNEQFF
TRBV19	TRBD1	few	TRBJ1-5	TGTGCCAGTAGTCCGACAGGGAGGGATCATCAGCCCCAGCATTTT	CASSPTGRDHQPQHF
TRBV2	TRBD1	-	TRBJ2-3	TGTGCCAGCAGTGGGCCGGGACAGGGGTTCTTGAGCACAGATACGCAGTATTTT	CASSGPGQGFLSTDTQYF
TRBV7-6	TRBD1	-	TRBJ1-2	TGTGCCAGCAGCCCCGACCGGGACAGGGGGTATGGCTACACCTTC	CASSPDRDRGYGYTF
TRBV28	TRBD1	few	TRBJ1-2	TGTGCCAGCAAAGGGACAGGGGTAAGGTATGGCTACACCTTC	CASKGTGVRYGYTF
TRBV10-3	-	-	TRBJ2-7	TGTGCCATCAGTGAGAGATGGAGCGACGAGCAGTACTTC	CAISERWSDEQYF
TRBV2	-	-	TRBJ2-1	TGTGCCAGCAGTGAGACGAATGAGCAGTTCTTC	CASSETNEQFF
TRBV14	TRBD2	-	TRBJ2-3	TGTGCCAGCAGCCCCCGAGGAGCGGGAGGGTTCTACACAGATACGCAGTATTTT	CASSPRGAGGFYTDTQYF
TRBV5-1	-	-	TRBJ2-3	TGCGCCAGCAGCCAGGGACTTGCCAACACAGATACGCAGTATTTT	CASSQGLANTDTQYF
TRBV7-3	-	-	TRBJ2-7	TGTGCCAGCAGCCCGTTCGGGGGTACTGGCGAGCAGTACTTC	CASSPFGGTGEQYF
TRBV5-1	-	-	TRBJ2-7	TGCGCCAGCAGCTTGCGTGAGATACGGACCTCTGACGAGCAGTACTTC	CASSLREIRTSDEQYF
TRBV28	-	-	TRBJ2-4	TGTGCCAGCAGGCGCCAGGGGGGCATTCAGTACTTC	CASRRQGGIQYF
TRBV7-8	-	-	TRBJ2-5	TGTGCCAGCAGCTTTCATGAGACCCAGTACTTC	CASSFHETQYF
TRBV6-1	-	-	TRBJ2-4	TGTGCCAGCAGTCTCCAGCTTAAAAACATTCAGTACTTC	CASSLQLKNIQYF
TRBV11-2	-	-	TRBJ2-3	TGTGCCAGCAGCTTAGATCTGTCCAGGAGCACAGATACGCAGTATTTT	CASSLDLSRSTDTQYF
TRBV5-1	-	-	TRBJ2-2	TGCGCCAGTAGGACACCCGGGAGCACCGGGGAGCTGTTTTTT	CASRTPGSTGELFF
TRBV18	-	-	TRBJ1-5	TGTGCCAGCTCACCGCGGGATCAGCCCCAGCATTTT	CASSPRDQPQHF
TRBV10-3	-	-	TRBJ2-2	TGTGCCATCAGTGACCAGGGGCGAGGCACCGGGGAGCTGTTTTTT	CAISDQGRGTGELFF
TRBV9	-	-	TRBJ2-2	TGTGCCAGCAGCGTAGTAGGCGGGATCGGGGAGCTGTTTTTT	CASSVVGGIGELFF
TRBV18	-	-	TRBJ2-5	TGTGCCAGCTCACCAAGGCGCGGGGAAGAGACCCAGTACTTC	CASSPRRGEETQYF
TRBV5-1	-	-	TRBJ2-7	TGCGCCAGCAGCTTGACGGGGCCCGAGCAGTACTTC	CASSLTGPEQYF
TRBV5-1	TRBD2	-	TRBJ2-1	TGCGCCAGCAGCCCCAGCGGGAGAACCTACAATGAGCAGTTCTTC	CASSPSGRTYNEQFF
TRBV27	TRBD1	many	TRBJ1-3	TGTGCCAGCAGGGCCGGGACAGCAGGAAACACCATATATTTT	CASRAGTAGNTIYF
TRBV9	-	-	TRBJ1-2	TGTGCCAGCAGCGTATCCCCAGGTGTGGAGAATGGCTACACCTTC	CASSVSPGVENGYTF
TRBV7-9	-	-	TRBJ2-1	TGTGCCAGCAGCCTATCGGGACAGCGGGGGGAGCAGTTCTTC	CASSLSGQRGEQFF
TRBV15	-	-	TRBJ1-5	TGTGCCACCAGCAGAGCCCTGGCGAGCAATCAGCCCCAGCATTTT	CATSRALASNQPQHF
TRBV18	-	-	TRBJ1-1	TGTGCCAGCTCACCCCCCGGGCACAGGACGAACACTGAAGCTTTCTTT	CASSPPGHRTNTEAFF
TRBV4-1	TRBD1	-	TRBJ1-1	TGCGCCAGCAGCCAAATCAGGGGGCCTAGGGGGTCTGAAGCTTTCTTT	CASSQIRGPRGSEAFF
TRBV28	-	-	TRBJ1-2	TGTGCCAGCAGTCTCGCTGCTCGGGGCTATGGCTACACCTTC	CASSLAARGYGYTF
TRBV7-2	TRBD1	few	TRBJ2-5	TGTGCCAGCAGTTTCAGGGGGCGACCCCAGTACTTC	CASSFRGRPQYF
TRBV11-1	-	-	TRBJ2-1	TGTGCCAGCAGCCGGGACTCCTACAATGAGCAGTTCTTC	CASSRDSYNEQFF
TRBV25-1	-	many	TRBJ1-1	TGTGCCAGCAGGCCAAGAGGGGGGACGAACACTGAAGCTTTCTTT	CASRPRGGTNTEAFF
TRBV5-1	-	-	TRBJ2-7	TGCGCCAGCAGCTTGGGACAACCCCACGAGCAGTACTTC	CASSLGQPHEQYF
TRBV7-8	-	many	TRBJ2-6	TGTGCCAGCAGTCACAGGTTCGGTGGGGCCAACGTCCTGACTTTC	CASSHRFGGANVLTF
TRBV5-1	-	-	TRBJ2-5	TGCGCCAGCAGCACAGGACAGTCGTGGGAGACCCAGTACTTC	CASSTGQSWETQYF
TRBV7-2	-	few	TRBJ2-5	TGTGCCAGCAGCTTAGCAACAGGGTACGGGCGTACCCAGTACTTC	CASSLATGYGRTQYF
TRBV7-3	-	-	TRBJ2-3	TGTGCCAGGGATACAGGGACTTACACAGATACGCAGTATTTT	CARDTGTYTDTQYF
TRBV10-3	TRBD2	-	TRBJ2-3	TGTGCCATCAGCGGGATAGCGGGTACAGATACGCAGTATTTT	CAISGIAGTDTQYF